What follows are 18 T cell receptor beta chains derived from one specimen sequenced in a study of T cells in localized non-small cell lung cancer (dated by TCRdb to about 2020). Libraries were constructed by the immunoSEQ multiplex PCR assay. Entries here come from immuneACCESS through TCRdb and include only in-frame sequences with V and J called. Some clones fail to appear in such tables; in the studies checked, an unresolved V gene covers under half of the shortfall, and the cause of the remainder is unknown. The sample records about 33,000 clones, around 80% of which are singletons. The ten most abundant clones make up 15% to 20% of the sample. The input for sequencing was peripheral blood, taken before any cancer treatment. Source of these receptors: a male donor older than 55 with stage III squamous cell lung carcinoma.

As DNA, the CDR3 is TGTGCCAGCAGTGAAGGAAGCCCCACCCAAGAGACCCAGTACTTC. It translates to CASSEGSPTQETQYF. The chain uses TRBV6-1 and TRBJ2-5; D is unresolved. Trimming took off 1 base at V and 1 base at J, with 10 bases between the two ends. Germline V lookup: CDR1 MNHNS, CDR2 SASEGT. This CDR3 contains 15 residues.

This chain links TRBV18 with TRBJ2-4; D call uncertain. The ends were cut back, 1 base at V and 5 bases at J, with 6 bases in the middle. The CDR3 is 13 amino acids. The germline gives CDR1 KGHSH, CDR2 LQKENI. The CDR3 loop is CASSPRDQNIQYF. The CDR3 region has the DNA TGTGCCAGCTCACCACGAGATCAAAACATTCAGTACTTC. The whole variable domain, remainder taken from reference TRBV18 and TRBJ2-4, is NAGVMQNPRHLVRRRGQEARLRCSPMKGHSHVYWYRQLPEEGLKFMVYLQKENIIDESGMPKERFSAEFPKEGPSILRIQQVVRGDSAAYFCASSPRDQNIQYFGAGTRLSVL.

This clone is medium-sized within its sample. The rearrangement links TRBV29-1 to TRBJ1-1, with a weak D call TRBD1 (6 bases). Trimming left V 6 bases short and J 6 bases short, with 14 bases between. CDR3 length: 12 residues. Germline CDR1 is SQVTM and CDR2 is ANQGSEA. CDR3 bases: TGCAGCGTGGATATGGACAGCCCTGAAGCTTTCTTT. The encoded protein is CSVDMDSPEAFF. Full variable domain (outside the CDR3, taken from reference TRBV29-1 and TRBJ1-1): SAVISQKPSRDICQRGTSLTIQCQVDSQVTMMFWYRQQPGQSLTLIATANQGSEATYESGFVIDKFPISRPNLTFSTLTVSNMSPEDSSIYLCSVDMDSPEAFFGQGTRLTVV.

This chain connects TRBV2 to TRBJ2-3; tentative D call: TRBD2 (6 bases). V was cut by 5 bases and J by 6 bases, with 9 bases left in between. The CDR3 is 12 amino acids. The V gene's germline CDR1 is SNHLY and CDR2 FYNNEI. CDR3: CASSWEADTQYF. CDR3 DNA: TGTGCCAGCAGTTGGGAGGCGGATACGCAGTATTTT.

V gene TRBV11-3 combines with J gene TRBJ2-1, with 14 bases fitting TRBD2. With V trimmed by 8 bases and J by 8 bases, 14 bases remained unmatched. The CDR3 extends over 17 amino acids. CDR1 and CDR2 from the germline V gene are SGHNT and YENEEA. The CDR3 nucleotides read TGTGCCAGCCCAACCCGGACTAGCGGGGGGTTATGGCATGAGCAGTTCTTC. Amino acids: CASPTRTSGGLWHEQFF.

The rearrangement uses TRBV28 and TRBJ2-5, with 14 nucleotides matching TRBD2. The length of the CDR3 is 15 residues. After removal of 5 bases from V and 5 bases from J, the junction contained 4 bases not matched to a gene. Looked up from germline, CDR1 is MDHEN and CDR2 is SYDVKM. Written as DNA, the CDR3 is TGTGCCAGCAGTGCCCGGACTAGCGGGGGGGAGACCCAGTACTTC. Translated, it gives CASSARTSGGETQYF.

This clone showed up just once. The chain uses TRBV7-2 and TRBJ1-2; D unclear. Trimming removed 4 bases from V and 0 bases from J, with 15 bases in between. Germline V gene data show CDR1 as SGHTA and CDR2 as FQGNSA. The CDR3 has 16 amino acids. CDR3 sequence (DNA): TGTGCCAGCAGCTCTCAGGCACCGTCAGCTAACTATGGCTACACCTTC. Protein product: CASSSQAPSANYGYTF.

This clone was observed once. The chain recombines TRBV7-8 with TRBJ1-2; D unclear. Trimming removed 0 bases from V and 3 bases from J, with 11 bases in between. Looked up from germline, CDR1 is SGHVS and CDR2 is FQNEAQ. There are 15 residues in the CDR3. CDR3 bases: TGTGCCAGCAGCTTAGCGGAAGGCAGCCACTATGGCTACACCTTC. It specifies CASSLAEGSHYGYTF.

The V gene is TRBV10-3, the J gene TRBJ1-1; no clear D gene. This CDR3 is built from 13 residues. Germline V CDR1 and CDR2: ENHRY, SYGVKD. Trimming took off 11 bases at V and 0 bases at J, with 13 bases between the two ends. The CDR3, as DNA: TGTGCCGCTCAACGGCTCATGAACACTGAAGCTTTCTTT. The encoded protein is CAAQRLMNTEAFF.

This sequence joins TRBV6-6 and TRBJ1-2; the D is unclear. In germline, CDR1 is MNHNY, CDR2 SVGAGI (reference sequence). Trimming stripped 0 bases from V and 3 bases from J, with 11 bases between. This CDR3 comprises 15 residues. The CDR3 region is CASSYSLISYYGYTF. The CDR3 DNA is TGTGCCAGCAGTTACTCGCTGATTTCCTACTATGGCTACACCTTC.

V is TRBV6-6 and J is TRBJ2-5, with 8 bases matching TRBD2. V gave up 9 bases and J gave up 3 bases; unmatched junction bases: 6. The V gene's germline CDR1 is MNHNY and CDR2 SVGAGI (reference sequence). The CDR3 spans 13 residues. The CDR3 loop reads CASRIAGKETQYF. The CDR3 coding sequence is TGTGCCAGTCGGATAGCGGGAAAAGAGACCCAGTACTTC.

The chain carries TRBV6-1 and TRBJ1-4, with D maybe TRBD1 (5 bases). This CDR3 comprises 15 residues. Germline V gene sequence: CDR1 MNHNS, CDR2 SASEGT. The ends were cut back, 7 bases at V and 5 bases at J, with 17 bases in the middle. The CDR3: CASTLFREENEKLFF. CDR3 nucleotides: TGTGCCAGCACCCTCTTCAGGGAGGAAAATGAAAAACTGTTTTTT.

This sequence joins TRBV18 and TRBJ2-7, with 7 positions matching TRBD1. The V and J ends lost 5 bases and 5 bases, in that order; junction bases with no gene match: 6. The CDR3 length is 13 residues. Germline V gives CDR1 KGHSH, CDR2 LQKENI. The CDR3 DNA reads TGTGCCAGCTCAGGGGACAGTGGGAACGAGCAGTACTTC. Its protein product is CASSGDSGNEQYF.

This chain links TRBV7-2 with TRBJ2-5; D ambiguous. The CDR3 sequence is 15 residues long. The V gene lost 2 bases and the J gene lost 5 bases, with 15 bases spanning the gap. Germline V gives CDR1 SGHTA, CDR2 FQGNSA. CDR3 sequence: CASSLLSTSGETQYF. The CDR3 DNA reads TGTGCCAGCAGCTTACTCTCTACCTCTGGGGAGACCCAGTACTTC.

Only one count was recorded for this clone. The chain employs TRBV19 and TRBJ1-1; weak D call: TRBD1 (6 bases). This CDR3 is built from 12 residues. Germline CDR1 reads LNHDA; CDR2 reads SQIVND (reference sequence). V was trimmed by 9 bases and J by 10 bases, leaving 18 bases between them. CDR3 loop: CASTGRARGAFF. The CDR3 nucleotides read TGTGCCAGCACAGGAAGGGCCAGGGGAGCTTTCTTT.

J is TRBJ2-7 and V is TRBV18; D may correspond to TRBD1 or TRBD2 (5 bases each). Per germline, CDR1 KGHSH and CDR2 LQKENI. V was shortened by 1 base and J by 5 bases, with 9 bases between the two germline ends. This CDR3 spans 13 amino acids. CDR3 protein: CASSPLRGHEQYF. The CDR3 nucleotides are TGTGCCAGCTCACCACTCCGGGGCCACGAGCAGTACTTC.

The chain employs TRBV29-1 and TRBJ1-5; possibly TRBD1 for D (5 bases). Trimming removed 7 bases from V and 6 bases from J, with 25 bases in between. The CDR3 has 16 residues. CDR1 is SQVTM, CDR2 ANQGSEA, per germline. The CDR3 reads CSGRAPEGSRGQPQHF. CDR3 bases: TGCAGCGGCCGGGCCCCGGAGGGTTCGAGGGGTCAGCCCCAGCATTTT.

This clone has only one observation. The CDR3 nucleotides are TGTGCCAGCACCCAACAGGGGTACGAGCAGTACTTC. Encoded protein: CASTQQGYEQYF. The chain carries TRBV5-6 and TRBJ2-7; 7 positions match TRBD1. V shed 6 bases, J shed 4 bases, and the junction held 4 bases outside the gene matches. The CDR3 length is 12 residues. CDR1 and CDR2 from the germline V gene are SGHDT and YYEEEE.